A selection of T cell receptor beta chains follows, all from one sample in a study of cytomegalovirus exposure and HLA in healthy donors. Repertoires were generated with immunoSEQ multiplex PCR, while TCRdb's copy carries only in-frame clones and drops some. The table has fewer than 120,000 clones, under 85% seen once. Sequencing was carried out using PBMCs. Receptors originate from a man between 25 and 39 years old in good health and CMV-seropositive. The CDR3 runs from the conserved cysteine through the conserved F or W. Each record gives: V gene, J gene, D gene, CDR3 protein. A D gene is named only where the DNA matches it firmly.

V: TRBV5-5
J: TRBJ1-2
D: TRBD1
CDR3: CASSHRGGLYGYTF

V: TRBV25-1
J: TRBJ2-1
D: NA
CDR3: CASSVGTYNEQFF

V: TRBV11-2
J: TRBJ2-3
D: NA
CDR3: CASSSQNTDTQYF

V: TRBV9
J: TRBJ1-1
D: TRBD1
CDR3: CASSVGNSQGGTEAFF

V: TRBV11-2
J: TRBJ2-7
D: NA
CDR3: CASSLRGHEQYF

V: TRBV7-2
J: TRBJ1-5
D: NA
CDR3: CASSSGGQINQPQHF

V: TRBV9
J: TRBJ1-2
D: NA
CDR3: CASSGLEAGYGYTF

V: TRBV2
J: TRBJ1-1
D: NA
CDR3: CASSPAGGDTEAFF

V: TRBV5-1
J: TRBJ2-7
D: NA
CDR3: CASSLATGNSYEQYF

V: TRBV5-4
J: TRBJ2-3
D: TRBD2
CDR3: CASSTRLAGASTDTQYF

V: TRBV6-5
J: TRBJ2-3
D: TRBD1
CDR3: CASSYLQGGTDTQYF